This passage covers 3 T cell receptor beta chains from one sample sequenced in a study of regulatory T cells in long-lasting Graves disease. As for time point: persistent/refractory GD, antithyroid drugs over 5 years with positive TRAb. Following extraction of RNA from PBMCs, that RNA was used to make the TCR library. CDR3-region Arm-PCR and iRepertoire HTBI primers produced the TCR beta libraries. Via MiXCR, TCRdb re-called the multiplex PCR reads, giving one row per CDR3 protein. This table has about 470,000 distinct CDR3 sequences, less than 25% appearing once. Here the sequenced sample was peripheral blood mononuclear cells (PBMCs), taken when the disease was refractory, from a patient treated with antithyroid drugs. These receptors were collected from a female donor with Graves disease.

V gene TRBV7-2 combines with J gene TRBJ1-1, with TRBD1 identical over 10 bases. V was clipped by 5 bases and J by 3 bases; unmatched bases: 12. Per the germline V gene, CDR1 is SGHTA and CDR2 is FQGNSA. This CDR3 contains 17 residues. The CDR3 loop is CASSLTDRGLSDTEAFF. The DNA for the CDR3 is TGTGCCAGCAGCCTAACCGACAGGGGGCTGTCGGACACTGAAGCTTTCTTT.

This clonotype was recorded many times. The chain has TRBV2 and TRBJ2-1; D remains unclear. V shed 5 bases and J shed 2 bases, with 10 bases lying between them. The germline V gene has CDR1 SNHLY and CDR2 FYNNEI. The CDR3 has 14 residues. Here the CDR3 reads CASSPVGTYNEQFF. In DNA, the CDR3 is TGTGCCAGCAGTCCCGTGGGGACCTACAATGAGCAGTTCTTC. Drawing the rest from reference TRBV2 and TRBJ2-1, the complete variable domain is EPEVTQTPSHQVTQMGQEVILRCVPISNHLYFYWYRQILGQKVEFLVSFYNNEISEKSEIFDDQFSVERPDGSNFTLKIRSTKLEDSAMYFCASSPVGTYNEQFFGPGTRLTVL.

This clonotype was recorded at least ten times. The chain uses TRBV2 and TRBJ1-4; no clear D. The length of the CDR3 is 12 residues. Germline V CDR1 and CDR2: SNHLY, FYNNEI. V gave up 1 base and J gave up 13 bases, with 10 bases separating them. The CDR3 region has the DNA TGTGCCAGCAGTGAAGTAGGAGGCGGACTGTTTTTT. It encodes CASSEVGGGLFF.